Each of the 10 T cell receptor beta chains below was sequenced from the same sample in a study of T-cell reconstitution after alpha-beta-depleted transplantation in children. Researchers prepared the TCRbeta library using unique molecular identifiers, the study reports. TCRdb ran MiXCR on the PCR reads and lists one entry per CDR3 protein. The repertoire holds hundreds of thousands of distinct CDR3 sequences, with 15% to 20% as singletons. The source was PBMCs from the stem cell graft donor, collected from the stem cell graft. The receptors stem from a human donor who donated a stem cell graft to a child with acute myeloid leukemia.

This clonotype was observed a few times. The chain links TRBV12-3 or TRBV12-4 to TRBJ2-5; D is possibly TRBD1 or TRBD2 (7 bases each). V lost 3 bases, J lost 5 bases, and 19 bases lay in between. The CDR3 totals 16 residues. The CDR3 region is CASSFAMGGDSETQYF. DNA of the CDR3: TGTGCCAGCAGTTTCGCCATGGGGGGGGACAGCGAGACCCAGTACTTC.

This clonotype was seen ten or more times. The chain couples TRBV6-6 to TRBJ2-1; TRBD1 matches 9 bases. The CDR3 runs 15 residues. Germline V gene lookup returns CDR1 MNHNY and CDR2 SVGAGI (reference sequence). The junction had 2 bases not matched to a gene; V was cut back by 2 bases and J by 3 bases. The CDR3 sequence is CASSYADRGYNEQFF. The CDR3 nucleotides are TGTGCCAGCAGTTACGCGGACAGGGGCTACAATGAGCAGTTCTTC.

The chain couples TRBV6-2 or TRBV6-3 to TRBJ1-2; no clear D gene. Trimming removed 4 bases from V and 7 bases from J, with 13 bases in between. This CDR3 spans 13 amino acids. Germline V gene data show CDR1 as MNHEY and CDR2 as SVGEGT. The CDR3 protein is CASSWETLGGYTF. CDR3 bases: TGTGCCAGCAGTTGGGAAACGCTAGGTGGCTACACCTTC.

The rearrangement uses TRBV5-1 and TRBJ2-7; unclear D gene. The CDR3 runs to 14 residues. Germline V gene data show CDR1 as SGHRS and CDR2 as YFSETQ. V dropped 4 bases and J dropped 1 base, with 12 bases sitting between them. The CDR3 DNA follows: TGCGCCAGCAGCCCTTCGGCAGGTTCCTACGAGCAGTACTTC. Protein product: CASSPSAGSYEQYF.

This clonotype was seen once. This may be a read error, as it is one base from a much larger clone. The CDR3 carries no conserved terminal phenylalanine or tryptophan, so it likely arises from a read error. The chain carries TRBV5-1 and TRBJ1-1; unclear D gene. The CDR3 covers 13 residues. Germline V gene lookup returns CDR1 SGHRS and CDR2 YFSETQ. Trimming took off 4 bases at V and 4 bases at J, with 11 bases between the two ends. The CDR3 sequence is CASSEIQTTEAFS. In DNA form, the CDR3 reads TGCGCCAGCAGCGAGATCCAGACCACTGAAGCTTTCTCT.

This clonotype has at least ten counts. The CDR3 DNA sequence: TGCAGCGTTGAAGTTACAGGGGACACTGAAGCTTTCTTT. This codes for CSVEVTGDTEAFF. The J gene is TRBJ1-1, the V gene TRBV29-1, with 7 bases fitting TRBD1. CDR1 and CDR2 from the germline V gene are SQVTM and ANQGSEA. J gave up 3 bases and V 1 base, and 2 bases lay outside the gene matches. The CDR3 runs to 13 residues.

This clonotype was detected many times. V is TRBV29-1 and J is TRBJ2-1; 10 nucleotides line up with TRBD2. Trimming cost V 4 bases and J 2 bases; bases outside gene matches: 2. CDR3 length: 14 residues. Germline V gene data show CDR1 as SQVTM and CDR2 as ANQGSEA. CDR3 coding DNA: TGCAGCGTTGGACTAGCGGGCGCCTACAATGAGCAGTTCTTC. This encodes CSVGLAGAYNEQFF.

This clonotype came up many times. This chain joins TRBV5-1 and TRBJ2-7; 7 nucleotides match TRBD1. V shed 4 bases and J 1 base; nucleotides not matched to a gene: 2. The CDR3 runs 13 residues. Germline values: CDR1 SGHRS, CDR2 YFSETQ. The CDR3 is CASSPRGSYEQYF. The CDR3 coding sequence is TGCGCCAGCAGCCCCAGGGGGTCCTACGAGCAGTACTTC.

This clonotype has a single count. The chain combines TRBV11-3 with TRBJ1-1; D not certain. Germline CDR1 and CDR2: SGHNT and YENEEA. V gave up 4 bases and J gave up 6 bases, with 12 bases separating them. The CDR3 sequence is 13 residues long. CDR3 protein: CASSSPRRAEAFF. CDR3 in DNA: TGTGCCAGCAGCTCGCCAAGGCGGGCTGAAGCTTTCTTT.

This clonotype was counted at least ten times. This chain joins TRBV10-2 and TRBJ2-2; D remains unclear. Germline CDR1 and CDR2: WSHSY and SAAADI. Deletions cut 3 bases from V and 5 bases from J, with 7 bases between. The CDR3 loop spans 13 amino acids. CDR3 loop: CASSEGWTGELFF. CDR3 bases: TGCGCCAGCAGTGAAGGCTGGACCGGGGAGCTGTTTTTT.